These 2 T cell receptor beta chains originate from one sample sequenced in a study of Graves' ophthalmopathy and Graves' hyperthyroidism. Amplification targeted the TCR beta CDR3 regions, with RNA transcripts as the source material. After a first-round RT-PCR with HTBI primers, a second-round multiplex PCR was run. TCRdb re-derived calls from the multiplex PCR reads in MiXCR, one entry per CDR3 protein. This sample has over a million distinct CDR3 sequences, with about two fifths found just once. Sequencing input: peripheral blood or thyroid tissue (not recorded which). These receptors originate from an adult man with Graves' hyperthyroidism.

This clonotype was observed once. The chain is built from TRBV29-1 and TRBJ1-1; D is unresolved. The CDR3 length is 13 residues. Trimming pared 4 bases from V and 0 bases from J, leaving 9 bases between. Germline values: CDR1 SQVTM, CDR2 ANQGSEA. The CDR3 sequence is CSVVVGMNTEAFF. CDR3 in DNA: TGCAGCGTTGTTGTTGGGATGAACACTGAAGCTTTCTTT.

J is TRBJ1-5 and V is TRBV12-3 or TRBV12-4; no firm D call. Trimming pared 3 bases from V and 4 bases from J, leaving 7 bases between. This CDR3 is 13 amino acids long. The CDR3 spells CASSFAQNQPQHF. CDR3 in DNA: TGTGCCAGCAGTTTTGCACAGAATCAGCCCCAGCATTTT.